This T cell receptor beta chain was found in a study of CDR3 diversity in severe acne. TCRdb recomputed calls from the PCR reads with MiXCR, one row per CDR3 protein. The repertoire consists of roughly 100,000 distinct CDR3 sequences, with roughly half occurring once and the leading ten covering roughly 12%. The CDR3 has 20 amino acids. The germline gives CDR1 KGHDR, CDR2 SFDVKD. V was clipped by 4 bases and J by 5 bases; unmatched bases: 13. This clonotype was sampled from a male donor with acne. The J gene is TRBJ2-1, the V gene TRBV24-1, with 16 nucleotides matching TRBD2. Sequencing was done on a sample of blood. CDR3 sequence reads: CATSDSAGTSGRAEHNEQFF. In DNA form, the CDR3 reads TGTGCCACCAGTGACTCCGCGGGGACTAGCGGGAGGGCCGAGCACAATGAGCAGTTCTTC.